The next 7 T cell receptor beta chains were all read from a single sample in a study of CD8 T cells in ankylosing spondylitis. TCRdb called the 5' RACE reads again in MiXCR, with one record for every CDR3 protein. This sample has about 250,000 distinct CDR3 sequences, with about 30% found just once. Sequencing used blood, either unsorted or a sorted T cell fraction (not recorded which). Every receptor here comes from a male donor with ankylosing spondylitis or in good health (not recorded which).

V is TRBV5-4 and J is TRBJ2-1; 7 positions match TRBD1. Germline assignment: CDR1 SGHNT and CDR2 YYREEE (reference sequence). V was pared by 0 bases and J by 4 bases, with 4 bases of the junction left unmatched. This CDR3 comprises 15 residues. The CDR3 nucleotides read TGTGCCAGCAGCTTGGAAGGGACAGTTTACAATGAGCAGTTCTTC. It is translated as CASSLEGTVYNEQFF.

The genes are TRBV30 and TRBJ1-1; the D is unclear. CDR3 size: 13 residues. In germline, CDR1 is GTSNPN, CDR2 SVGIG (reference sequence). V gave up 0 bases and J gave up 1 base, with 6 bases separating them. The CDR3, as DNA: TGTGCCTGGAGTGTCTTCGCGAACACTGAAGCTTTCTTT. Its protein is CAWSVFANTEAFF.

This chain uses TRBV28 with TRBJ2-3; D call uncertain. V gave up 7 bases and J gave up 0 bases, with 8 bases separating them. The CDR3 is 13 residues long. The germline V gene encodes CDR1 MDHEN and CDR2 SYDVKM. The DNA of the CDR3 is TGTGCCAGCACCCCACAGAGCACAGATACGCAGTATTTT. This codes for CASTPQSTDTQYF.

This clonotype was counted between two and nine times. This chain joins TRBV28 and TRBJ2-5; no firm D call. The CDR3 consists of 8 residues. From germline, CDR1 is MDHEN and CDR2 SYDVKM. V was cut by 7 bases and J by 14 bases, with 8 bases left in between. CDR3 region: CASIPTYF. CDR3 nucleotides: TGTGCCAGCATACCCACCTACTTC.

This chain joins TRBV5-1 and TRBJ1-6; 10 bases are shared with TRBD1. The length of the CDR3 is 15 residues. The V segment lost 5 bases and the J segment 5 bases; nucleotides outside the gene matches: 4. Germline V gene lookup returns CDR1 SGHRS and CDR2 YFSETQ. Here the CDR3 reads CASRHGTGDNSPLHF. The CDR3 DNA sequence: TGCGCCAGCAGGCACGGGACAGGGGATAATTCACCCCTCCACTTT.

This clonotype has a handful of counts. The chain uses TRBV6-5 and TRBJ2-5; 8 bases line up with TRBD1. The junction had 13 bases not matched to a gene; V was cut back by 0 bases and J by 4 bases. The germline gives CDR1 MNHEY, CDR2 SVGAGI. The CDR3 is 18 residues long. The CDR3 region has the DNA TGTGCCAGCAGTTACTCGTGGGAAAGACAGGGGATGGGAGAGACCCAGTACTTC. The encoded protein is CASSYSWERQGMGETQYF.

This chain uses TRBV12-3 or TRBV12-4 with TRBJ1-1; 9 positions agree with TRBD1. The V gene end was trimmed by 4 bases and the J gene end by 1 base; junction bases not matched to a gene: 4. This CDR3 spans 15 amino acids. The CDR3 region is CASSSTGGENTEAFF. CDR3 bases: TGTGCCAGCAGTTCCACAGGGGGCGAGAACACTGAAGCTTTCTTT.